These 2 T cell receptor beta chains came from one sample sequenced in a study of blood T cell repertoires in COVID-19. Clones were read by immunoSEQ multiplex PCR, and TCRdb kept only the in-frame ones, dropping some. The data show 250,000 to 350,000 clones, around nine tenths seen once. The sequencing input was peripheral blood. The receptors come from a woman under 40 with COVID-19, enrolled during active disease.

The V call is TRBV7-3, the J call TRBJ2-2; tentatively, D is TRBD1 (6 bases). This CDR3 contains 16 residues. Trimming took off 5 bases at V and 5 bases at J, with 18 bases between the two ends. Germline loops: CDR1 SGHTA, CDR2 FQGTGA. The CDR3 nucleotides read TGTGCCAGCAGCCATGCCGCAGGGGCTGGAACCGGGGAGCTGTTTTTT. Its translation: CASSHAAGAGTGELFF.

V gene TRBV29-1 combines with J gene TRBJ1-4; 7 bases fit TRBD1. This CDR3 has 18 residues. The germline gives CDR1 SQVTM, CDR2 ANQGSEA. The trim removed 7 bases at V and 4 bases at J, leaving 21 bases unmatched. CDR3 residues: CSAESRQGRVGGNEKLFF. CDR3 sequence (DNA): TGCAGCGCCGAAAGTAGACAGGGACGAGTCGGAGGTAATGAAAAACTGTTTTTT.